These 9 T cell receptor beta chains were sequenced from one sample in a study of tumor and adjacent non-tumor tissue in lung cancer. Three rounds of nested PCR, following a modified ARM-PCR protocol, produced the TCRbeta library. In TCRdb, the multiplex PCR reads were re-called with MiXCR into one record per CDR3 protein. The sample consists of tens of thousands of distinct CDR3 sequences, less than 85% of them appearing once. No cell sorting was done before RNA was extracted from the tissue. More than 3 cm separated this lung sample from the edge of the tumor. The specimen sequenced was distant non-tumor lung tissue. These receptors were taken from a man aged 65-85 years with non-small cell lung cancer.

Of note for this clonotype: The germline gene is not matched at one end of the junction; a read error may be the cause. The chain carries TRBV19 and TRBJ2-5; 10 bases map to TRBD1. CDR3 length: 14 amino acids. CDR1 LNHDA and CDR2 SQIVND come from the germline V gene (reference sequence). The CDR3 is CANSTDRGQETQYF. The CDR3 coding sequence is TGTGCCAATAGTACGGACAGGGGGCAAGAGACCCAGTACTTC.

On this clonotype: One junction end disagrees with the germline gene, perhaps due to a read error. The chain joins TRBV12-3 or TRBV12-4 to TRBJ1-1; 10 bases are a match to TRBD1. This CDR3 has 15 amino acids. For the CDR3, the DNA is TGTTCCAGTAGTGGACAGGGGGGCTTGAACACTGAAGCTTTCTTT. This sequence encodes CSSSGQGGLNTEAFF.

In regard to this clonotype: A much larger clone sits a single nucleotide away, making a read error possible. The chain employs TRBV11-3 and TRBJ1-5; D might be TRBD1 (6 bases). The CDR3 covers 14 residues. In germline, CDR1 is SGHNT, CDR2 YENEEA. The V end lost 5 bases, the J end lost 7 bases, and 15 bases lay between the germline ends. The CDR3 DNA reads TGTGCCAGCAGCCTACAGGGCGGGCGGCAGCCCCAGCATTTT. Protein: CASSLQGGRQPQHF.

With respect to this clonotype: An end of the junction does not agree with germline; a read error may underlie this. CDR3 coding DNA: TGTGCCAGCAGTTACCAGAATTCACTCCTCCATTTT. Translated, it gives CASSYQNSLLHF. V usage is TRBV6-5 and J usage is TRBJ1-6, with D unresolved. The CDR3 has 12 residues. Looked up from germline, CDR1 is MNHEY and CDR2 is SVGAGI.

Worth noting for this clonotype: A junction boundary mismatches the germline segment, possibly from a read error. This chain uses TRBV11-2 with TRBJ2-2; perhaps TRBD1 as D (6 bases). The germline CDR1 and CDR2 sequences are SGHAT and FQNNGV. The CDR3 totals 16 residues. In DNA, the CDR3 is TGTACCAGCAGCTTAGTGGGCGCAGGGGTTTCCGGGGAGCGGTTTTTT. Encoded protein: CTSSLVGAGVSGERFF.

The rearrangement links TRBV10-2 to TRBJ2-3; D uncertain. Trimming left V 7 bases short and J 3 bases short, with 11 bases between. CDR1 is WSHSY and CDR2 is SAAADI in the germline V gene. This CDR3 has 13 amino acids. In DNA form, the CDR3 reads TGCGCCAGCAAGGAGTGGGGTACAGATACGCAGTATTTT. Translated: CASKEWGTDTQYF.

This clonotype was picked up a small number of times. The gene calls are TRBV7-9 and TRBJ1-1; D not certain. Per the germline V gene, CDR1 is SEHNR and CDR2 is FQNEAQ (reference sequence). This CDR3 is built from 15 residues. V lost 4 bases and J lost 0, with 12 bases in between. The CDR3 region is CASSSSRSLNTEAFF. As DNA, the CDR3 is TGTGCCAGCAGCTCCTCAAGATCCCTGAACACTGAAGCTTTCTTT.

CDR3 residues: CASSIVLYEQFF. The CDR3 DNA sequence: TGTGCCAGTAGCATAGTTCTGTACGAGCAGTTCTTC. This chain connects TRBV11-3 to TRBJ2-7; no clear D. The DNA end lines up better with TRBJ2-1; the J call may be wrong. The germline CDR1 and CDR2 sequences are SGHNT and YENEEA. This CDR3 has 12 residues.

The table lists this clonotype with a count of one. The CDR3 carries no conserved terminal phenylalanine or tryptophan, so it likely arises from a read error. The DNA is omitted, as the CDR3 cannot be located on it reliably, and the CDR3 follows TCRdb's listing. The CDR3 is CASSLAGAYNEQFY. This chain connects TRBV11-1 to TRBJ2-1. The CDR3 totals 14 residues, both ends included. The germline CDR1 and CDR2 sequences are SGHAT and FQDESV (reference sequence).